The clone carrying this T cell receptor (beta chain) was seen once. This sample was included in a study of blood T cell repertoires in COVID-19. Turning to the study itself: There were acute and convalescent COVID-19 samples, and they came from the United States, Italy and Spain.

Assay used: immunoSEQ multiplex PCR; TCRdb lists only in-frame clones, some missing. The data hold about 230,000 clones, with about four fifths observed a single time. The ends were cut back, 7 bases at V and 5 bases at J, with 15 bases in the middle. This CDR3 is 13 amino acids long. Germline loops: CDR1 SGDLS, CDR2 YYNGEE. This chain joins TRBV9 and TRBJ2-5; weak D call: TRBD1 (5 bases). The receptor comes from a man between 60 and 75 years old who had recovered from COVID-19. The sample taken for sequencing was PBMCs or T cells enriched from blood (not recorded which). CDR3 sequence reads: CASGQGTSETQYF. For the CDR3, the DNA is TGTGCCAGCGGTCAGGGTACCAGCGAGACCCAGTACTTC.